This TCR beta chain was captured by sequencing in a study of blood T cell repertoires in COVID-19. Overall study context: The United States, Italy and Spain provided the acute and convalescent COVID-19 samples. PBMCs, B-cell-depleted T cells, or T cells provided the cDNA or gDNA that made up the material.

The protocol was immunoSEQ multiplex PCR, while the TCRdb copy is restricted to in-frame clones and leaves out a portion. Among about 220,000 clones, roughly 80% were seen once, and the ten largest hold 3% to 4.5%. Participants had their cohort set by participant-reported clinical history. Germline V gives CDR1 LGHNA, CDR2 YNFKEQ. Trimming removed 0 bases from V and 4 bases from J; junction bases left unmatched: 3. This CDR3 has 17 amino acids. This rearrangement joins TRBV4-2 to TRBJ2-1; 13 bases match TRBD2. The origin of this receptor is a woman aged 40 to 55 who had been exposed to COVID-19. Input material: PBMCs or T cells enriched from blood (not recorded which). The CDR3 DNA reads TGTGCCAGCAGCCAAGAAACTAGCGGGGGGGAGTACAATGAGCAGTTCTTC. It codes for CASSQETSGGEYNEQFF.